This TCR beta chain was obtained from a study of cytotoxic CD8 clonotypes in ibrutinib-treated CLL (dated by TCRdb to the early 2020s). Background on the whole study: The cohort was composed of under 12 relapsed/refractory and approximately 14 treatment-naive patients; IGHV unmutated status was identified in roughly 17 patients. Responses were partial in 24 patients and complete in 2; after median approximately 69 months follow-up, 14 stayed in remission and some twelve progressed. Response samples were obtained after a median of roughly eleven months of treatment, with a range of about 6 to 36 months. Samples averaged approximately 240,000 productive templates and roughly 86,000 productive rearrangements. Of the 86 people in the trial, approximately 28 had longitudinal samples available. Cryopreserved peripheral blood mononuclear cells were collected before treatment, at response, and at either disease progression or sustained remission. Every remission and progressive disease sample was obtained while ibrutinib was still being received by the patients. Study-level results and caveats: Baseline clonality exceeded that of age-matched healthy donors and correlated strongly with circulating CD8+ T-cell counts. Public clonotypes were rare and either contracted or stayed stable during treatment, and the rise in clonality at ibrutinib response reflected the expansion of private clonotypes. Lymph node repertoires were not examined, and the timing of sampling was not matched between patients in sustained remission and those whose disease progressed. Clonality increased at ibrutinib response, stayed stable in sustained remission, and fell back toward baseline at progression.

For CDR1 and CDR2, the germline V gene lists KGHSH and LQKENI. Measured from the cysteine to the phenylalanine, the CDR3 is 14 residues long. Solely the CDR3 DNA is kept, with 42 bases framed from the first base. V is pruned by 4 bases and J by 5 bases, leaving 6 bases of the junction without a gene match. A MiSeq instrument was used for deep resolution sequencing, which targeted depths ranging from 1 in 1 million up to 1 in 200,000 T cells, with coverage averaging 10x for each clonotype. TCR beta libraries were generated with the immunoSEQ hsTCRB Kit. The original methods were these. ImmunoSEQ Data Assistant and ImmunoSEQ Analyzer were used for data analysis, and V, D and J genes were assigned according to IMGT definitions. Clonality was computed as one minus normalized Shannon entropy of productive rearrangement frequencies, ranging from 0 to 1. Only overrepresented clonotypes making up at least 0.05% of each patient's repertoire were included in the public clonotype analysis. Thirteen age-matched healthy donor repertoires from immuneACCESS were used as controls for clonality. Drawn from immuneACCESS, this table holds only the in-frame rearrangements with V and J called that TCRdb kept. Clones are partly lost; checked studies trace under half to an unresolved V gene and leave the rest unexplained. The DNA gave D and trimming, while V, J and clone size come from that table. The sample data list 160,000 or so clones, and around nine tenths of these were observed just once. Over 2.5% of the sample comes from the top ten.

On this clone itself: Its target antigen remains unknown. Base qualities are missing; no much larger clone stands one base away.

The time point label, as the study defines it: progressive disease on ibrutinib. Roughly 2 micrograms of genomic DNA were extracted from cryopreserved PBMCs for TCR beta library preparation. Longitudinal blood samples from CLL patients on ibrutinib monotherapy were analyzed using high-throughput TCR beta sequencing. Patients were enrolled in a phase 2 open-label single-center ibrutinib monotherapy trial. Specimen: PBMCs, collected at disease progression, from a patient treated with ibrutinib. The TCR sequence derives from a human donor with chronic lymphocytic leukemia. The chain is encoded by TRBV18 joined to TRBJ2-5; 8 central nucleotides agree with TRBD2. The DNA is TGTGCCAGCTCACGGGCGACTAGCGCGGAGACCCAGTACTTC. Protein translation: CASSRATSAETQYF.